This T cell receptor (beta chain) was identified in a study of OX40 agonist ivuxolimab in advanced cancers. Looking at the study overall: In this cohort, patients received ivuxolimab, an agonistic anti-OX40 (CD134) antibody. Recorded diagnoses for dose-escalation patients were hepatocellular carcinoma, melanoma, renal cell or head and neck cancer.

The protocol was immunoSEQ multiplex PCR, while the TCRdb copy is restricted to in-frame clones and leaves out a portion. The sample comprises some 85,000 clones, 75% to 95% of which are singletons, and 2% to 2.5% rests with the top ten. Comment on this clone: Its matching antigen is unknown.

Study-level results: CD4+ T cells averaged fewer expanded clones than CD8+ T cells.

In germline, CDR1 is MNHNS, CDR2 SASEGT. Trimming stripped 5 bases from V and 6 bases from J, with 18 bases between. The CDR3 contains 15 residues. Sequenced here: CD4+ or CD8+ T cells sorted from blood, sampled in a trial of the OX40 agonist ivuxolimab. The clonotype originates from an adult with an advanced solid tumor such as melanoma, head and neck, liver or kidney cancer. The J gene is TRBJ2-3, the V gene TRBV6-1; tentative D call: TRBD1 (5 bases). CDR3 sequence: CASSREHRSGDTQYF. In nucleotides, the CDR3 is TGTGCCAGCAGTCGCGAACACAGGAGTGGGGATACGCAGTATTTT.